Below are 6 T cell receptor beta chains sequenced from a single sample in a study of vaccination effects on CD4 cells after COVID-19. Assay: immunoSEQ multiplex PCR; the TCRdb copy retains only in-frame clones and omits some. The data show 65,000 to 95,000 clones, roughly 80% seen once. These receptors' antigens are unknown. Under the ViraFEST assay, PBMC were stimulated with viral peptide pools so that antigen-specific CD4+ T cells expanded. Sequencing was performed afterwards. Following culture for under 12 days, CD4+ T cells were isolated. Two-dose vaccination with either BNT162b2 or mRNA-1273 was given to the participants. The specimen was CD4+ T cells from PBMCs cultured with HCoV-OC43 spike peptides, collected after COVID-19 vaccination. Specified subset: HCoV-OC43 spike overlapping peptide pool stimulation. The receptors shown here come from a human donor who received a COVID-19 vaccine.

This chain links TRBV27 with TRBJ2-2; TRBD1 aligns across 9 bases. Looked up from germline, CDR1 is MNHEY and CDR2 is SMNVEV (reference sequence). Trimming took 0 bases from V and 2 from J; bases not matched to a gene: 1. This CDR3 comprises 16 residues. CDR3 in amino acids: CASSLSGQGNTGELFF. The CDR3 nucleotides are TGTGCCAGCAGTTTATCGGGACAGGGTAACACCGGGGAGCTGTTTTTT.

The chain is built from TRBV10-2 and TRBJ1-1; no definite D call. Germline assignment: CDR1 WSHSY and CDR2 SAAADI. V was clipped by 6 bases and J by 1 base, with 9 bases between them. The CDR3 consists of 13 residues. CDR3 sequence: CASRTNANTEAFF. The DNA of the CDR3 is TGCGCCAGCAGAACAAACGCGAACACTGAAGCTTTCTTT.

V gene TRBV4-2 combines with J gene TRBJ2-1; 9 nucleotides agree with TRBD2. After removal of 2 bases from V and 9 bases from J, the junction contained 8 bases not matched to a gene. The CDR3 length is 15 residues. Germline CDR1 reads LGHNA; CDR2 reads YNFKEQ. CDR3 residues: CASSQQPSGEVEQFF. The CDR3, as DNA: TGTGCCAGCAGCCAACAGCCTAGCGGGGAGGTTGAGCAGTTCTTC.

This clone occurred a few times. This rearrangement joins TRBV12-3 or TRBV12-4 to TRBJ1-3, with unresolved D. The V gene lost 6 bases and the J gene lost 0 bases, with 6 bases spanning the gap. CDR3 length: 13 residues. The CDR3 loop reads CASSRDSGNTIYF. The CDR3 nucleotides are TGTGCCAGCAGCCGCGACTCTGGAAACACCATATATTTT.

CDR3 DNA: TGTGCCAGCAGTTCACCGGCCCTTAATGAAAAACTGTTTTTT. It is translated as CASSSPALNEKLFF. V usage is TRBV28 and J usage is TRBJ1-4; D gene unclear. CDR3 length: 14 amino acids. Per germline, CDR1 MDHEN and CDR2 SYDVKM. V lost 4 bases to trimming and J lost 4 bases, with 10 bases between them.

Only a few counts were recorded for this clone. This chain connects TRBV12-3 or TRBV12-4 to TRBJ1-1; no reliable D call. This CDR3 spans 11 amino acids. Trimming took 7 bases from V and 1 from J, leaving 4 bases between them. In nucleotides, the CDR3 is TGTGCCAGCAAAAAGAACACTGAAGCTTTCTTT. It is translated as CASKKNTEAFF.